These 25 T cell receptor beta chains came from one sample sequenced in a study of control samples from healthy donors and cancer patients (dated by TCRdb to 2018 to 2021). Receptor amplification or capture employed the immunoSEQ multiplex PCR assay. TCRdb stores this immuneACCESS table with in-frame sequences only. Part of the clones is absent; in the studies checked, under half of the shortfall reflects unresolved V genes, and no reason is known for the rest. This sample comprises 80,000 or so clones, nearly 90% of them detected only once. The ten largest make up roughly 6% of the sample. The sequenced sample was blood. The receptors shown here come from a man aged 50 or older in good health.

This CDR3 reads CASSFKGTSGGRSSYNEQFF. Written as DNA, the CDR3 is TGTGCCAGCAGTTTTAAAGGGACTAGCGGGGGCCGAAGCTCCTACAATGAGCAGTTCTTC. The gene calls are TRBV27 and TRBJ2-1; 14 bases align to TRBD2. The junction had 10 bases not matched to a gene; V was cut back by 3 bases and J by 0 bases. This CDR3 contains 20 residues. Germline V lookup: CDR1 MNHEY, CDR2 SMNVEV (reference sequence).

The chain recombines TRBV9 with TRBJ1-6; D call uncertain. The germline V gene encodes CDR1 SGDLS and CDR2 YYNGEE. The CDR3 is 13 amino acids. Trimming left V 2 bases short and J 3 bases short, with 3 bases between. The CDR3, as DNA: TGTGCCAGCAGCGTTGACTATAATTCACCCCTCCACTTT. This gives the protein CASSVDYNSPLHF.

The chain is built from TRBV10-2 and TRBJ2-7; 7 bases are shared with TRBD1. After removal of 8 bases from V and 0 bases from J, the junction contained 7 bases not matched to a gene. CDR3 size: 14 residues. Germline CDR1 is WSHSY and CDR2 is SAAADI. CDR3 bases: TGCGCCAGCGGGTTGACAGGGACCTCCTACGAGCAGTACTTC. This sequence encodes CASGLTGTSYEQYF.

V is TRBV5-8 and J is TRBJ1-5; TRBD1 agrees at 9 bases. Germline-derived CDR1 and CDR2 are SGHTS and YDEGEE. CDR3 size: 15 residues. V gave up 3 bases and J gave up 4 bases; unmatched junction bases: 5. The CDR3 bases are TGTGCCAGCAGCTCAGACAGGGGGATAAATCAGCCCCAGCATTTT. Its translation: CASSSDRGINQPQHF. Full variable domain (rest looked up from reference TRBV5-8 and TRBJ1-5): EAGVTQSPTHLIKTRGQQATLRCSPISGHTSVYWYQQALGLGLQFLLWYDEGEERNRGNFPPRFSGRQFPNYSSELNVNALELEDSALYLCASSSDRGINQPQHFGDGTRLSIL.

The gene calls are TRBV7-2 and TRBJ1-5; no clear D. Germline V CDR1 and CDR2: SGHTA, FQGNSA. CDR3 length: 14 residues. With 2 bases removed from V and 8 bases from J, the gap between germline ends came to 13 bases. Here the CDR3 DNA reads TGTGCCAGCAGCTTATCTCTTGCGATGGAGCCCCAGCATTTT. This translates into CASSLSLAMEPQHF.

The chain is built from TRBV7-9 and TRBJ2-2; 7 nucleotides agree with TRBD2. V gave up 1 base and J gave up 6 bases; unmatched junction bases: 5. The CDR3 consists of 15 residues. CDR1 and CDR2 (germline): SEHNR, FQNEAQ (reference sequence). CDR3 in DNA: TGTGCCAGCAGCTTAGTAGCGGGTTTCGCCGGGGAGCTGTTTTTT. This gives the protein CASSLVAGFAGELFF.

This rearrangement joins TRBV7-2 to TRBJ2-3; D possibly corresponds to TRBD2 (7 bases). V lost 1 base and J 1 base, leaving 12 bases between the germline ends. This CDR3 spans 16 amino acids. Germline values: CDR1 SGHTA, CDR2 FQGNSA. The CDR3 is CASSLGAGARTDTQYF. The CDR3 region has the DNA TGTGCCAGCAGCTTAGGGGCGGGGGCCCGCACAGATACGCAGTATTTT.

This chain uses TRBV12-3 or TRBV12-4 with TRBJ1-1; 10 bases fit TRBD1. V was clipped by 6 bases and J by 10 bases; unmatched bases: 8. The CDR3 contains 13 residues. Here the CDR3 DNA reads TGTGCCAGCAGGCCGGGACAGGGGATGGGAGCTTTCTTT. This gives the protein CASRPGQGMGAFF.

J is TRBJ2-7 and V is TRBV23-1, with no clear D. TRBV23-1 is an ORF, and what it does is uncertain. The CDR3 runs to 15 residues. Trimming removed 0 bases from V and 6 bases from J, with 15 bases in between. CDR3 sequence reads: CASSQSTGRRPEQYF. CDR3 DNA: TGCGCCAGCAGTCAATCAACGGGTCGTCGCCCCGAGCAGTACTTC.

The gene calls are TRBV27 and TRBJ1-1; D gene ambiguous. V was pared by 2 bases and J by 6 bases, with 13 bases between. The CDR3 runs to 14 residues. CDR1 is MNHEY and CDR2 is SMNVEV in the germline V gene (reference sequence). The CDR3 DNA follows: TGTGCCAGCAGTTTACACGGTCATAACTCTGAAGCTTTCTTT. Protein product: CASSLHGHNSEAFF.

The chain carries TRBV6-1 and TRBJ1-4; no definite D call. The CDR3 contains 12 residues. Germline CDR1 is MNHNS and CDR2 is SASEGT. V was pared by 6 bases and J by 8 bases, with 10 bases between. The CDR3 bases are TGTGCCAGCAGCCCCCTATGGGAAAAACTGTTTTTT. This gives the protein CASSPLWEKLFF.

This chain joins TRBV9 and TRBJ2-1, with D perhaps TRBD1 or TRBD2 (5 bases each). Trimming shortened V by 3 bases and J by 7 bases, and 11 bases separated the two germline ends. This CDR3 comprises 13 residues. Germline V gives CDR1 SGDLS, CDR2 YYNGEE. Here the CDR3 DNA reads TGTGCCAGCAGCGCCGGGGCACGGAATGAGCAGTTCTTC. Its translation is CASSAGARNEQFF.

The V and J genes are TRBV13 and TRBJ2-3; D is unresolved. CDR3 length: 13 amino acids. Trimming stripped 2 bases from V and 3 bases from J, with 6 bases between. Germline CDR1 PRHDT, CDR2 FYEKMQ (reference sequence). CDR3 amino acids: CASSLRFTDTQYF. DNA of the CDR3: TGTGCCAGCAGCTTACGCTTTACAGATACGCAGTATTTT.

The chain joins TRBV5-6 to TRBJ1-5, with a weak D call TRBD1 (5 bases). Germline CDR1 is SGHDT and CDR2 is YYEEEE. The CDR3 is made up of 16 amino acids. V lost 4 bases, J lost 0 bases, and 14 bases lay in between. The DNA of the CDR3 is TGTGCCAGCAGCCTCACGGGGGAATATAGCAATCAGCCCCAGCATTTT. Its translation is CASSLTGEYSNQPQHF.

The DNA of the CDR3 is TGTGCCAGCAGCTTTGGAACAGAGAGTAGTGGCTACACCTTC. This sequence encodes CASSFGTESSGYTF. The V call is TRBV7-9, the J call TRBJ1-2, with D uncertain. V was shortened by 3 bases and J by 7 bases, with 15 bases between the two germline ends. The CDR3 has 14 amino acids. Germline CDR1 and CDR2: SEHNR and FQNEAQ (reference sequence).

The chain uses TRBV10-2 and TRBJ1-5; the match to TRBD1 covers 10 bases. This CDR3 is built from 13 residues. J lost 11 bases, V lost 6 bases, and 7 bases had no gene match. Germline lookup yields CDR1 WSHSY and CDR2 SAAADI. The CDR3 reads CASSPTTGGAQHF. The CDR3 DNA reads TGCGCCAGCAGCCCGACGACAGGGGGCGCCCAGCATTTT.

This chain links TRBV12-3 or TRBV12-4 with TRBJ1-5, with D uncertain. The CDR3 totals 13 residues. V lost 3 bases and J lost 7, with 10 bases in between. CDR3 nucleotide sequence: TGTGCCAGCAGTTTCCAGGTTAGACAGCCCCAGCATTTT. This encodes CASSFQVRQPQHF.

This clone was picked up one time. In DNA form, the CDR3 reads TGCGCCAGCAGCTTTGGTGGGACGGCCACCTACGAGCAGTACTTC. Translating it yields CASSFGGTATYEQYF. This rearrangement joins TRBV5-1 to TRBJ2-7; D possibly matches TRBD1 or TRBD2 (5 bases each). The V gene lost 2 bases and the J gene lost 2 bases, with 14 bases spanning the gap. This CDR3 is 15 amino acids long. Germline V gene sequence: CDR1 SGHRS, CDR2 YFSETQ.

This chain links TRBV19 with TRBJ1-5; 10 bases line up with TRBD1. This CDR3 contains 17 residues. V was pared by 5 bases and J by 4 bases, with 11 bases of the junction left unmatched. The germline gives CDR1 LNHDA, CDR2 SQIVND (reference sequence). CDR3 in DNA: TGTGCCAGTAGTGGCCGTACGGGACAGGGGAATAATCAGCCCCAGCATTTT. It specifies CASSGRTGQGNNQPQHF. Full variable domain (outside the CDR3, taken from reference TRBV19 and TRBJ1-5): DGGITQSPKYLFRKEGQNVTLSCEQNLNHDAMYWYRQDPGQGLRLIYYSQIVNDFQKGDIAEGYSVSREKKESFPLTVTSAQKNPTAFYLCASSGRTGQGNNQPQHFGDGTRLSIL.

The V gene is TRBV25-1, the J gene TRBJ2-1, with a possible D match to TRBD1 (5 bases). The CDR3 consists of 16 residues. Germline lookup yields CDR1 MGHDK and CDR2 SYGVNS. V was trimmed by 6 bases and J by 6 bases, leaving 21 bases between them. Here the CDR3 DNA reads TGTGCCAGCAGCCTCCGGACACGGATCCTGAGCAATGAGCAGTTCTTC. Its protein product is CASSLRTRILSNEQFF.

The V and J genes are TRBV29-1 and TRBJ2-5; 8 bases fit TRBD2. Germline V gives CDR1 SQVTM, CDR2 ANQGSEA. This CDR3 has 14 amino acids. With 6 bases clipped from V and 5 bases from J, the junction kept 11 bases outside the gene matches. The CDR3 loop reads CSVPGLGIGETQYF. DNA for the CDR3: TGCAGCGTACCGGGACTAGGGATCGGGGAGACCCAGTACTTC.

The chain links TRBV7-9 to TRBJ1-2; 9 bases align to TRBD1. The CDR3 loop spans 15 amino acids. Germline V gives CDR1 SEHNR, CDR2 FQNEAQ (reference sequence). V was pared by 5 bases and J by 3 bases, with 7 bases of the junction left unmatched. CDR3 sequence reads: CASSRIDRGDYGYTF. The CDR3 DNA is TGTGCCAGCAGCCGAATTGACAGGGGGGACTATGGCTACACCTTC.

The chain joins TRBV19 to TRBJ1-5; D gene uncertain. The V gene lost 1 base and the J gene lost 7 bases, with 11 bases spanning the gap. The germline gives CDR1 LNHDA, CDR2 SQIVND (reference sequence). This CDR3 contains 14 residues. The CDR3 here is CASSIVTEEQPQHF. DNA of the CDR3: TGTGCCAGTAGTATAGTCACAGAAGAACAGCCCCAGCATTTT. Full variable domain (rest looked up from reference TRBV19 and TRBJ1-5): DGGITQSPKYLFRKEGQNVTLSCEQNLNHDAMYWYRQDPGQGLRLIYYSQIVNDFQKGDIAEGYSVSREKKESFPLTVTSAQKNPTAFYLCASSIVTEEQPQHFGDGTRLSIL.

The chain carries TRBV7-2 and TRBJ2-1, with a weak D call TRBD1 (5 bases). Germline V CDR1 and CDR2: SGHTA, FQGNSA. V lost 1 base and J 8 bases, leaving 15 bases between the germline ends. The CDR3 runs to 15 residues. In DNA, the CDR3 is TGTGCCAGCAGCTTAGTGGTGGCAGGGCCGGATGAGCAGTTCTTC. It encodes CASSLVVAGPDEQFF.

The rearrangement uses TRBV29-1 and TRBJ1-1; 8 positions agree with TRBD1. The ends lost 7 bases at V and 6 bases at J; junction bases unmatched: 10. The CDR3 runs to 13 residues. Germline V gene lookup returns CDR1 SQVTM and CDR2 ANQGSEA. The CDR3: CSGDSDREAEAFF. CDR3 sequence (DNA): TGCAGCGGGGACTCGGACAGGGAGGCTGAAGCTTTCTTT. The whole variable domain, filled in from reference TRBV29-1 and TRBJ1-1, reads SAVISQKPSRDICQRGTSLTIQCQVDSQVTMMFWYRQQPGQSLTLIATANQGSEATYESGFVIDKFPISRPNLTFSTLTVSNMSPEDSSIYLCSGDSDREAEAFFGQGTRLTVV.